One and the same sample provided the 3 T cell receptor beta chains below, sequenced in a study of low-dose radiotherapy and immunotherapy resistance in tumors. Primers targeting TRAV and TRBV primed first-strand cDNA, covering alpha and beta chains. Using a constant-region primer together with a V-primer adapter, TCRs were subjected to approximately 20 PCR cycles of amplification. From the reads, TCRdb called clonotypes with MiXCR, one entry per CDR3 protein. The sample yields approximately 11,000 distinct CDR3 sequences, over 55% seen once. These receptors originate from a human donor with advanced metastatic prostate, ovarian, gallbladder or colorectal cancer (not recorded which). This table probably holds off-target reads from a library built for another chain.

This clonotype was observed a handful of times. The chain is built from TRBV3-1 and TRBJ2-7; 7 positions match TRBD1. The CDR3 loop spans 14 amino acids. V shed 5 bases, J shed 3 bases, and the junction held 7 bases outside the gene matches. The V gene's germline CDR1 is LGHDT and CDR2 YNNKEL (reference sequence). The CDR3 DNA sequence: TGTGCCAGCAGCATCGAGGACAGGTTCTACGAGCAGTACTTC. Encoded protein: CASSIEDRFYEQYF.

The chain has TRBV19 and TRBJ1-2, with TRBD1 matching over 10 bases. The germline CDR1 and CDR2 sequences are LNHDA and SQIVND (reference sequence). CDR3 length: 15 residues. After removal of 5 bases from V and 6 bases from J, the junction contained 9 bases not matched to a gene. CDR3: CASSPRQGATNGYTF. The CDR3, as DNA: TGTGCCAGTAGTCCTCGACAGGGGGCGACGAATGGCTACACCTTC.

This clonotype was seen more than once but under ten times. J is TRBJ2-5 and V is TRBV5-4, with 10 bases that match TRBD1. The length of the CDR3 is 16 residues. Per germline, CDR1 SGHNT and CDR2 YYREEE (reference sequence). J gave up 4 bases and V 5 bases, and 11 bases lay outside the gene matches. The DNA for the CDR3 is TGTGCCAGCAGGCAGACCGGGACAGGGGCTGGAGAGACCCAGTACTTC. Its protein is CASRQTGTGAGETQYF.